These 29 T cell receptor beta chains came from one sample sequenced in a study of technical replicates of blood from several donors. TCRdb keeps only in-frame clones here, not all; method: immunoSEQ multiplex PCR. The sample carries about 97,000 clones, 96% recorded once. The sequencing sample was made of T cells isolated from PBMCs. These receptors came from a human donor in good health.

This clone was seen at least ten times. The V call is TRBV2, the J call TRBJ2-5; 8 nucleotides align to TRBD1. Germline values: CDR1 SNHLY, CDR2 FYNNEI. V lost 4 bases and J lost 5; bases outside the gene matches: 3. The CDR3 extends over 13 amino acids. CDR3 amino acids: CASSANRGETQYF. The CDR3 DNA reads TGTGCCAGCAGTGCTAACAGGGGGGAGACCCAGTACTTC.

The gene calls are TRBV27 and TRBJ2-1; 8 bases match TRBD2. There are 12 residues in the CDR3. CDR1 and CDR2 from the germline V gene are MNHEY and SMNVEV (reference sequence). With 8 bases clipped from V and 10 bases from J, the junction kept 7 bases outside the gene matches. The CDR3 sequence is CASSYSGDEQFF. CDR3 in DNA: TGTGCCAGCTCCTATAGCGGGGACGAGCAGTTCTTC.

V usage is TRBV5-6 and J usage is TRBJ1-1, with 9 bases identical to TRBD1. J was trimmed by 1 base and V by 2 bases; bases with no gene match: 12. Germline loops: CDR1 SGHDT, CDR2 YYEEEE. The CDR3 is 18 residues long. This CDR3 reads CASSLLRSGTGRNTEAFF. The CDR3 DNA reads TGTGCCAGCAGCTTACTACGTTCCGGGACAGGGAGGAACACTGAAGCTTTCTTT.

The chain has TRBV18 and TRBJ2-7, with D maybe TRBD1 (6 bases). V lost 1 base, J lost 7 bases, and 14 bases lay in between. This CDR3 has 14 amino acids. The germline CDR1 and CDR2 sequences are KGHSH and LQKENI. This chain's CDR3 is CASSPLRDTFEQYF. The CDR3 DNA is TGTGCCAGCTCACCACTTCGGGACACTTTTGAGCAGTACTTC.

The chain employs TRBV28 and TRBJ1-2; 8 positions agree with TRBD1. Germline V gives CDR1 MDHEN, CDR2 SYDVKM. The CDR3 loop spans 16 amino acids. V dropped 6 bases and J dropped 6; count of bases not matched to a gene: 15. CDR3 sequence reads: CASSLGDRGGRNGYTF. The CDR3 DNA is TGTGCCAGCAGCCTAGGTGACAGGGGAGGTAGGAATGGCTACACCTTC.

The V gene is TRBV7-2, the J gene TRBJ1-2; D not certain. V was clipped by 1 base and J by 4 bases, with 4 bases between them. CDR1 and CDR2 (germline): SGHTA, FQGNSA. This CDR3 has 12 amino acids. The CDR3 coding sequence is TGTGCCAGCAGCTTAGGGAGCTATGGCTACACCTTC. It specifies CASSLGSYGYTF.

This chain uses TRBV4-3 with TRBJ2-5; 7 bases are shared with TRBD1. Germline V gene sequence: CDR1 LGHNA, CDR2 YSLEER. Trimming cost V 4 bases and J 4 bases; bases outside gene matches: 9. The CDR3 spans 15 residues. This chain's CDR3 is CASSLTGTAVETQYF. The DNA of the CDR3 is TGCGCCAGCAGCCTTACCGGGACAGCGGTAGAGACCCAGTACTTC.

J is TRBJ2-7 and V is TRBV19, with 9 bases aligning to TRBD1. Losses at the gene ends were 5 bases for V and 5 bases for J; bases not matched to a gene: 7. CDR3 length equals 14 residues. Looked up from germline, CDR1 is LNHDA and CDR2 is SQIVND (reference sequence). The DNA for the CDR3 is TGTGCCAGTAGTGCCGGACAGGGGATCAACGAGCAGTACTTC. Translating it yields CASSAGQGINEQYF.

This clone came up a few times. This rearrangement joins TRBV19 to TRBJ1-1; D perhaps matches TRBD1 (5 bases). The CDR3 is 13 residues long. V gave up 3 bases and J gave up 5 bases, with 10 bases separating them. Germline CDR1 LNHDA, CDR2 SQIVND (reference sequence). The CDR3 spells CASSILGGTEAFF. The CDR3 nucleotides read TGTGCCAGTAGTATTTTGGGGGGGACTGAAGCTTTCTTT. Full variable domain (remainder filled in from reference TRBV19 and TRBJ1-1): DGGITQSPKYLFRKEGQNVTLSCEQNLNHDAMYWYRQDPGQGLRLIYYSQIVNDFQKGDIAEGYSVSREKKESFPLTVTSAQKNPTAFYLCASSILGGTEAFFGQGTRLTVV.

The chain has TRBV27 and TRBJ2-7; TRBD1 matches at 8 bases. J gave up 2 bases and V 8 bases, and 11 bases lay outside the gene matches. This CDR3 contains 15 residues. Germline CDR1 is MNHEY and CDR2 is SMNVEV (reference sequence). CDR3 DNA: TGTGCCAGCCAATCTGTTGGGACAGGAGCCTACGAGCAGTACTTC. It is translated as CASQSVGTGAYEQYF.

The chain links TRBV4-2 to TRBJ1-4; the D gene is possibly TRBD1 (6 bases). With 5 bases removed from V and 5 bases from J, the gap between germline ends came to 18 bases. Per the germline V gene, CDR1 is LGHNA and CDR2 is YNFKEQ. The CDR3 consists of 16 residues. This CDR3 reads CASSYLPTGGNEKLFF. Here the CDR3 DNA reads TGTGCCAGCAGCTACCTCCCGACAGGCGGCAATGAAAAACTGTTTTTT.

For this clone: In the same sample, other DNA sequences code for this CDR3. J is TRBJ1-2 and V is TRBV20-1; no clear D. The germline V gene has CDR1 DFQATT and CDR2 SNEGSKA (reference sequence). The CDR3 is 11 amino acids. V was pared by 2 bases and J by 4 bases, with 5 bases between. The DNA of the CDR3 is TGCAGTGCTAGAAGGAGCTATGGCTACACCTTC. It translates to CSARRSYGYTF.

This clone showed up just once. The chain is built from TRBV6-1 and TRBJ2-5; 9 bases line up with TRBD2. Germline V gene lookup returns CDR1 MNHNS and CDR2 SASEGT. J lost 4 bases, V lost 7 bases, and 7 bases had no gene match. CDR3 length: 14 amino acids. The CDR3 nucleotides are TGTGCCAGCAATCCGGGACTAGCCTTAGAGACCCAGTACTTC. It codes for CASNPGLALETQYF.

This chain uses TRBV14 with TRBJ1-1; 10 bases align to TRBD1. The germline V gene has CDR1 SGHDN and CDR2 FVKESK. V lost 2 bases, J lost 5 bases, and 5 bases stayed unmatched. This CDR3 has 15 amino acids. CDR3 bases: TGTGCCAGCAGCCAAAGACAGGGGGCGCAGACTGAAGCTTTCTTT. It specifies CASSQRQGAQTEAFF.

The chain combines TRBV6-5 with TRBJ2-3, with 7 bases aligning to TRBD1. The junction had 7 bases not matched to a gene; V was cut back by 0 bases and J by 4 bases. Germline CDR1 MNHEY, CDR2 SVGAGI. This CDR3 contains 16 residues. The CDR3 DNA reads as TGTGCCAGCAGTTACTCTATTAACAGGGGCCCAGATACGCAGTATTTT. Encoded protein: CASSYSINRGPDTQYF.

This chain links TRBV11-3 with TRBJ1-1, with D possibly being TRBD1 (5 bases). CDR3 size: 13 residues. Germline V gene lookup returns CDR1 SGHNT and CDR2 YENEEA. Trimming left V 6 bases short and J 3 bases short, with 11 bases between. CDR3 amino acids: CASSSDRDTEAFF. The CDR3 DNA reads TGTGCCAGCAGTTCTGACAGAGACACTGAAGCTTTCTTT.

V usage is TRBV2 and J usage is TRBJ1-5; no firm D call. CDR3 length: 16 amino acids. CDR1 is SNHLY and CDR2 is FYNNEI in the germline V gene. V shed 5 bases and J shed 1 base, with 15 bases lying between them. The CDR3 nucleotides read TGTGCCAGCAGTCCCTACCGCCTAGACAGCAATCAGCCCCAGCATTTT. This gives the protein CASSPYRLDSNQPQHF.

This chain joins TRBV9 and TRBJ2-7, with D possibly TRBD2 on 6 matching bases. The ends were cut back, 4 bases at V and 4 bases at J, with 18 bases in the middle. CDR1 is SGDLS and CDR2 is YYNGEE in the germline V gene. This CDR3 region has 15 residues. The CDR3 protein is CASSPRGRELYEQYF. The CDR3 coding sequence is TGTGCCAGCAGCCCCAGAGGGCGGGAATTATACGAGCAGTACTTC.

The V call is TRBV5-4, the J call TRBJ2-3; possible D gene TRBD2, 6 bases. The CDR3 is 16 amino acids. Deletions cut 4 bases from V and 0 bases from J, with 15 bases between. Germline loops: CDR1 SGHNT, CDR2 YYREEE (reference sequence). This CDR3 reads CASSPADYLSTDTQYF. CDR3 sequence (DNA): TGTGCCAGCAGCCCTGCGGACTACCTCAGCACAGATACGCAGTATTTT.

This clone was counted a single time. In nucleotides, the CDR3 is TGTGCCAGCAGCGTAGCTATCAGCGGGTTACACGGTGAGCAGTTCTTC. Protein sequence: CASSVAISGLHGEQFF. The chain carries TRBV9 and TRBJ2-1, with D possibly TRBD2 on 6 matching bases. Germline values: CDR1 SGDLS, CDR2 YYNGEE. The CDR3 is 16 amino acids. The V gene lost 0 bases and the J gene lost 9 bases, with 19 bases spanning the gap.

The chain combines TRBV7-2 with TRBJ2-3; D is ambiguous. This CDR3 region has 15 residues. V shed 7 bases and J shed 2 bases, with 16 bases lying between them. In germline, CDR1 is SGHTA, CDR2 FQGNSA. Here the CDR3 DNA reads TGTGCCAGCACCCCCCCCGGGTTGGCCACAGATACGCAGTATTTT. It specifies CASTPPGLATDTQYF.

CDR3 nucleotide sequence: TGCGCCAGCAGCCAAGATCTCGGCCCGACAACGGCTGGAAACACCATATATTTT. It codes for CASSQDLGPTTAGNTIYF. V gene TRBV4-1 combines with J gene TRBJ1-3; D gene unclear. The V end lost 0 bases, the J end lost 2 bases, and 17 bases lay between the germline ends. The CDR3 consists of 18 residues. Germline CDR1 is MGHRA and CDR2 is YSYEKL.

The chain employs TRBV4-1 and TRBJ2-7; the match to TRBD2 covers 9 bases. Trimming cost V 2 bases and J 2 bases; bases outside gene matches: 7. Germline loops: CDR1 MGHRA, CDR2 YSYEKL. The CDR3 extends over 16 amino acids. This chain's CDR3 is CASSQLSGSSPYEQYF. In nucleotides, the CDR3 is TGCGCCAGCAGCCAACTTAGCGGGAGTTCACCCTACGAGCAGTACTTC.

CDR3 sequence reads: CASSRGGSAGQPQHF. The CDR3 DNA reads TGTGCCAGCAGCCGAGGAGGGTCTGCGGGCCAGCCCCAGCATTTT. V is TRBV6-5 and J is TRBJ1-5, with unresolved D. V shed 6 bases and J shed 7 bases, with 19 bases lying between them. The length of the CDR3 is 15 residues. CDR1 is MNHEY, CDR2 SVGAGI, per germline.

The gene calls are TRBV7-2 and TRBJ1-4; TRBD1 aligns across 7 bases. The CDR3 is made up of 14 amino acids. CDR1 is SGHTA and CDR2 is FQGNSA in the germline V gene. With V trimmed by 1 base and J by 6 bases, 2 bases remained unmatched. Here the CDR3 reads CASSLEGQYEKLFF. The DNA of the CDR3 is TGTGCCAGCAGCTTAGAGGGACAGTATGAAAAACTGTTTTTT.

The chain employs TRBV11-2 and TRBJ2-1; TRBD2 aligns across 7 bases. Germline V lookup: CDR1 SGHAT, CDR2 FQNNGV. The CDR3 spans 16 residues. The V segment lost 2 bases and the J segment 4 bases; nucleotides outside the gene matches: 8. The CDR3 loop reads CASSLILAEFYNEQFF. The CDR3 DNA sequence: TGTGCCAGCAGCTTAATCCTAGCGGAATTTTACAATGAGCAGTTCTTC.

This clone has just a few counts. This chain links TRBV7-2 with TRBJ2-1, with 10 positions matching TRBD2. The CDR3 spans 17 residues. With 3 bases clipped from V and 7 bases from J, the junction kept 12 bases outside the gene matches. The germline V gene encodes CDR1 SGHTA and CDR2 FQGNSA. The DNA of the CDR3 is TGTGCCAGCAGCTTCATAGCGGGAGGTAATTGGCATAATGAGCAGTTCTTC. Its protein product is CASSFIAGGNWHNEQFF. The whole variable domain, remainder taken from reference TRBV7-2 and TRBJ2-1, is GAGVSQSPSNKVTEKGKDVELRCDPISGHTALYWYRQSLGQGLEFLIYFQGNSAPDKSGLPSDRFSAERTGGSVSTLTIQRTQQEDSAVYLCASSFIAGGNWHNEQFFGPGTRLTVL.

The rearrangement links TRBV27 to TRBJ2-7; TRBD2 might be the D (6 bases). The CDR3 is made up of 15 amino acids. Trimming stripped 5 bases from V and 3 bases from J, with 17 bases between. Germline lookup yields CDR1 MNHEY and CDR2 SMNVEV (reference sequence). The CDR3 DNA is TGTGCCAGCAGTCCCGATAGCGGAAAACTCTACGAGCAGTACTTC. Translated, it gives CASSPDSGKLYEQYF.

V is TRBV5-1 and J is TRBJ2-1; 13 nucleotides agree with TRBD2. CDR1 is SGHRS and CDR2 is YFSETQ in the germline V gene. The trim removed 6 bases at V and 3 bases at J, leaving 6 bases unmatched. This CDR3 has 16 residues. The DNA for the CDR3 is TGCGCCAGCAATCGGACTAGCGGGAGCCTCTACAATGAGCAGTTCTTC. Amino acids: CASNRTSGSLYNEQFF.